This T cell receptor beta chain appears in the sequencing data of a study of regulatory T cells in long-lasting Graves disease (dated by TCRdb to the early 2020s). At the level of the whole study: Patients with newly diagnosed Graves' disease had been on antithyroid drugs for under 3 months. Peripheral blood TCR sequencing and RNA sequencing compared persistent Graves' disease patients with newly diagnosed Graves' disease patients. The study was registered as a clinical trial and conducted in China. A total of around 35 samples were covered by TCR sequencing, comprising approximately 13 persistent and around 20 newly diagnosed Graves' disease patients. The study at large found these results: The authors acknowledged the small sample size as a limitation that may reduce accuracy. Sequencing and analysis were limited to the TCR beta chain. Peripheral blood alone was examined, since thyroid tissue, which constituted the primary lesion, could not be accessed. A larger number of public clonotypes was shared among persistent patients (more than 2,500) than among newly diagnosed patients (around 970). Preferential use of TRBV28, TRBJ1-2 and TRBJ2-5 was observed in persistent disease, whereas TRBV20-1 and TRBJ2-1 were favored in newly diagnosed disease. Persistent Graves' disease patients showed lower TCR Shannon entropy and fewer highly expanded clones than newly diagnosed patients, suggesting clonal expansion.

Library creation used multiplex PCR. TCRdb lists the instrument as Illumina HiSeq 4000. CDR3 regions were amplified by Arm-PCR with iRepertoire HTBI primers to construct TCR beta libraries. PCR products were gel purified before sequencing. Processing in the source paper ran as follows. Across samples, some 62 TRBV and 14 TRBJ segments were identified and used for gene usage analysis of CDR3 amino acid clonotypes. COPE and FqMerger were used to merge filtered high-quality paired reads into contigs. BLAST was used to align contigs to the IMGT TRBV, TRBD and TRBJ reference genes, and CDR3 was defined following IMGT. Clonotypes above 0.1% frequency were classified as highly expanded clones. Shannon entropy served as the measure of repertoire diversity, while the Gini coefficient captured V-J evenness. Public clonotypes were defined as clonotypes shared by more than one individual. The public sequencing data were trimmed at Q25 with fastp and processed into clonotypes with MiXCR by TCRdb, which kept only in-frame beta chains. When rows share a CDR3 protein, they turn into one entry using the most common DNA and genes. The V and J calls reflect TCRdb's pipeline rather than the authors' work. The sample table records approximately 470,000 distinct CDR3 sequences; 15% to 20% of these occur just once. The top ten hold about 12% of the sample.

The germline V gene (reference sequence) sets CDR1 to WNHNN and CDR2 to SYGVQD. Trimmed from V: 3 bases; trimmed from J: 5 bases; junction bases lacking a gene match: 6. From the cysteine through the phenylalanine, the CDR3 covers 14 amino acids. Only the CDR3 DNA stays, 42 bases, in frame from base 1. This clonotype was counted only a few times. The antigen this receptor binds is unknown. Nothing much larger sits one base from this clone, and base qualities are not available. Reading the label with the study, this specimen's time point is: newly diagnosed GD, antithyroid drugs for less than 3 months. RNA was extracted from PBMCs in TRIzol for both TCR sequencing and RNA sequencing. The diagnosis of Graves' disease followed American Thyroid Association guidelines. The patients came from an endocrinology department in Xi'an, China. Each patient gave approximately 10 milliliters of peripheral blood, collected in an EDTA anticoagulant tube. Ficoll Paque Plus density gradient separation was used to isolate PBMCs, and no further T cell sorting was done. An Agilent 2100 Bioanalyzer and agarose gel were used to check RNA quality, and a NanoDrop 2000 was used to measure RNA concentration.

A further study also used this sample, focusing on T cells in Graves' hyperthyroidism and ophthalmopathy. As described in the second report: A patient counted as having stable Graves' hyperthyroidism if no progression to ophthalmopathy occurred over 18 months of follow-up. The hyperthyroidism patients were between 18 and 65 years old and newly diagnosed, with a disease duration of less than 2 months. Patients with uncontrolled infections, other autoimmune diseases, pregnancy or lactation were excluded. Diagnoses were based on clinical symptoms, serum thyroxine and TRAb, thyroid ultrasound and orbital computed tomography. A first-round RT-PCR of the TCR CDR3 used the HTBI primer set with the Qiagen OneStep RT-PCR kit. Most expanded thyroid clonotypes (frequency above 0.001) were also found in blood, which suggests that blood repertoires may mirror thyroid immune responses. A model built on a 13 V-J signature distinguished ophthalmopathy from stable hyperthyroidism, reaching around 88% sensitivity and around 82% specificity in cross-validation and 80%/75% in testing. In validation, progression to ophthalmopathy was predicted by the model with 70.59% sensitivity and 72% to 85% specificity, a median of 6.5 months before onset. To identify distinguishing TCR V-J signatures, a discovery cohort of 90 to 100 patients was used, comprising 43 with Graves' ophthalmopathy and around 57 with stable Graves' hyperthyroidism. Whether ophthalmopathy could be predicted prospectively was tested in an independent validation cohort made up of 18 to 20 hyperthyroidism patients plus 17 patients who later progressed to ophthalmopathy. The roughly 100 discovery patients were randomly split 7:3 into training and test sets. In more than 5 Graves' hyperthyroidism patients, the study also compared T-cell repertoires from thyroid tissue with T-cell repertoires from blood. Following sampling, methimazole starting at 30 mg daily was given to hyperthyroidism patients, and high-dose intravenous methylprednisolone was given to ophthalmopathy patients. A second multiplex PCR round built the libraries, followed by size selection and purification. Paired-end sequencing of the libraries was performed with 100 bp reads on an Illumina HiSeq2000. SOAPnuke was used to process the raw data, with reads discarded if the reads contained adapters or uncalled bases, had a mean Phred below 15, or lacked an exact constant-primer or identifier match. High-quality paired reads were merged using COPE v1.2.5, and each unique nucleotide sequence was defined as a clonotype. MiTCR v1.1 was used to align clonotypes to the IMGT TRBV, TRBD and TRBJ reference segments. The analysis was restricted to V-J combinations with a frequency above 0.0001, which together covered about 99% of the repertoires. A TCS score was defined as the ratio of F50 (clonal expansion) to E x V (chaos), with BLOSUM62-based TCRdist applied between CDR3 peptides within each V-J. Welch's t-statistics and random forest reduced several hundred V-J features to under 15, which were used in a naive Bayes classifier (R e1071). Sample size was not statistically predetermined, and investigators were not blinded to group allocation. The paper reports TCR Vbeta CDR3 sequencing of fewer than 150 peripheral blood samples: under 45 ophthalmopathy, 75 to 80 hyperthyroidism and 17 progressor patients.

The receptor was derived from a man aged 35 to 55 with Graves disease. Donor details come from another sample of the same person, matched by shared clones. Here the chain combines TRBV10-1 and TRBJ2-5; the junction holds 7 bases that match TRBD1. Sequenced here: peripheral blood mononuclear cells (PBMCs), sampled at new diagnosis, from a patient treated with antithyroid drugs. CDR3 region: CASSDDRASETQYF. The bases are TGCGCCAGCAGTGATGACAGGGCGAGTGAGACCCAGTACTTC.